Following are 2 T cell receptor beta chains from one sample sequenced in a study of control samples from healthy donors and cancer patients. The repertoire was sequenced with immunoSEQ multiplex PCR; TCRdb's copy has only in-frame clones and lacks some. The table has under 85,000 clones, about 95% seen once; the top ten hold roughly 6.1%. Sequenced input: blood. The receptors come from a woman in her forties in good health.

This rearrangement joins TRBV3-1 (or the pseudogene TRBV3-2) to TRBJ2-7; D unclear. V shed 1 base and J shed 3 bases, with 7 bases lying between them. The length of the CDR3 is 13 residues. Germline V gene sequence: CDR1 LGHDT, CDR2 YNNKEL (reference sequence). The CDR3 DNA reads TGTGCCAGCAGCCAAGGTATCGACTACGAGCAGTACTTC. Translated, it gives CASSQGIDYEQYF.

The chain uses TRBV7-9 and TRBJ1-5, with 7 positions matching TRBD1. Unmatched junction bases numbered 5, after V lost 4 bases and J lost 2 bases. Germline CDR1 and CDR2: SEHNR and FQNEAQ (reference sequence). The CDR3 runs 15 residues. CDR3 sequence (DNA): TGTGCCAGCAGCTCAGGGGGGATGGGCAATCAGCCCCAGCATTTT. This gives the protein CASSSGGMGNQPQHF.